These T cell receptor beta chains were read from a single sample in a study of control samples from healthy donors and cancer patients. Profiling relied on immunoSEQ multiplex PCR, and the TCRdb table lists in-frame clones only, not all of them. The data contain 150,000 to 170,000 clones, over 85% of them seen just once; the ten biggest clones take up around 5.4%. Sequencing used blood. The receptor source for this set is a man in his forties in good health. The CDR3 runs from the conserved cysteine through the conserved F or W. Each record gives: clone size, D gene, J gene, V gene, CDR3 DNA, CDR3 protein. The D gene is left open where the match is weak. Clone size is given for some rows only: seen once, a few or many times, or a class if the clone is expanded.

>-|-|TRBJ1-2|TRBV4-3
TGCGCCAGCAGCCCGTCTAGGCATTGGACAGACTATGGCTACACCTTC
CASSPSRHWTDYGYTF
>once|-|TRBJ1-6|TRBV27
TGTGCCAGCAGTTTCACAAGCGATAATTCACCCCTCCACTTT
CASSFTSDNSPLHF
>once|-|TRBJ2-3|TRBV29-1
TGCAGCGTTGTCGTCTTAGATACGCAGTATTTT
CSVVVLDTQYF
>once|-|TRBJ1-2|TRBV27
TGTGCCAGCAGAAGCGCCGGGGCCTACTATGGCTACACCTTC
CASRSAGAYYGYTF
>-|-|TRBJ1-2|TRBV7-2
TGTGCCAGCAGCTTAGGGGGTTTGGGCTACACCTTC
CASSLGGLGYTF
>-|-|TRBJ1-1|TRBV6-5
TGTGCCAGCAGGCAAGGCACTTCTAGGGACACTGAAGCTTTCTTT
CASRQGTSRDTEAFF
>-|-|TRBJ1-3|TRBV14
TGTGCCAGCAGCCAAGATCTAAGAAACACCATATATTTT
CASSQDLRNTIYF
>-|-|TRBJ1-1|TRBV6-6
TGTGCCAGCAGTTACGGACCGGGTCAGGGTAACACTGAAGCTTTCTTT
CASSYGPGQGNTEAFF
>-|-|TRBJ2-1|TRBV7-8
TGTGCCAGCAGCCCCGTAGACAATGAGCAGTTCTTC
CASSPVDNEQFF
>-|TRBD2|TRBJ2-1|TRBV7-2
TGTGCCAGCAGCTTAGATCTAGCGGGGGGGCAGCAGTTCTTC
CASSLDLAGGQQFF
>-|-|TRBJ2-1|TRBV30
TGTGCCTGGGGGGGTGGGGGAAATGAGCAGTTCTTC
CAWGGGGNEQFF
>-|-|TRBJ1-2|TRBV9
TGTGCCAGCAGCCCGGGGGGAGGTTCATTCTATGGCTACACCTTC
CASSPGGGSFYGYTF
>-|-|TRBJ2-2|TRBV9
TGTGCCAGCAGCAAAGAAGGACTGACCGGGGAGCTGTTTTTT
CASSKEGLTGELFF
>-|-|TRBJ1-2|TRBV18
TGTGCCAGCTCCTCCGGACAGATGGATGGCTACACCTTC
CASSSGQMDGYTF
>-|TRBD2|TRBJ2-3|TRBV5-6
TGTGCCAGCAGCTTGCTAGCGGGGGGGAGCACAGATACGCAGTATTTT
CASSLLAGGSTDTQYF
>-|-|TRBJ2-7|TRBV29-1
TGCAGCGTTGAGGTCGGCACCTACGAGCAGTACTTC
CSVEVGTYEQYF
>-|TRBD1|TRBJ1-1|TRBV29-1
TGCAGCGTTGCCGTCGACAGGGACACTGAAGCTTTCTTT
CSVAVDRDTEAFF
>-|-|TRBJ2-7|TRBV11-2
TGTGCCAGCAGCTCCGGGACACAATTCGGCACCTACGAGCAGTACTTC
CASSSGTQFGTYEQYF
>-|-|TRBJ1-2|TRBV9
TGTGCCAGCAGCGTAGGAGGGGGGGAGTTTTATGGCTACACCTTC
CASSVGGGEFYGYTF
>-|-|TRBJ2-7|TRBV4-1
TGCGCCAGCAGCCAAGAGGTGGCAGGGCCCTACGAGCAGTACTTC
CASSQEVAGPYEQYF
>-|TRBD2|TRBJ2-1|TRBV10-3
TGTGCCATCAGTAGCAGCGGGGCTGATCGCAATGAGCAGTTCTTC
CAISSSGADRNEQFF
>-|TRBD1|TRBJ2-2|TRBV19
TGTGCCAGTAGTATGTGGACAGGGGTAGGCGGGGAGCTGTTTTTT
CASSMWTGVGGELFF
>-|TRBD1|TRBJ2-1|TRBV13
TGTGCCAGCAGCTCAATCCGGACAGGGATCTATGAGCAGTTCTTC
CASSSIRTGIYEQFF
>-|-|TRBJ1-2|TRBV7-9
TGTGCCAGCAGCTCTCCGGGCTCTCGGGACTATGGCTACACCTTC
CASSSPGSRDYGYTF
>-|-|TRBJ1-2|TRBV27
TGTGCCAGCAGTAAGTCAGGTCTAACGTTTAACTATGGCTACACCTTC
CASSKSGLTFNYGYTF
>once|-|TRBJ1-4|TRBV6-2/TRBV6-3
TGTGCCAGCAGTTACTCGGTCAGCCTTAATGAAAAACTGTTTTTT
CASSYSVSLNEKLFF
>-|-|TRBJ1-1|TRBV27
TGTGCCAGCAGTTTATCCCAGGGTGTCACTGAAGCTTTCTTT
CASSLSQGVTEAFF
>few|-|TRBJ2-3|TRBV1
TGCACCAGCAGCCTAACGACAGGGGGCGCGGATACGCAGTATTTT
CTSSLTTGGADTQYF
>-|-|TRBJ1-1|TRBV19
TGTGCCAGTAGTATGAGATACTTCTTCATGAACACTGAAGCTTTCTTT
CASSMRYFFMNTEAFF
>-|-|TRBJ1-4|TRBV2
TGTGCCAGCACAGTTCGGGGGGGACCTAATGAAAAACTGTTTTTT
CASTVRGGPNEKLFF
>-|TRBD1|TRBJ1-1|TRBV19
TGTGCCTCTCGGACCCAGGGGGGACGGGGCACTGAAGCTTTCTTT
CASRTQGGRGTEAFF
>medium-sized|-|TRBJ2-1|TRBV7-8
TGTGCCAGCAGCTTAAATTACAATGAGCAGTTCTTC
CASSLNYNEQFF
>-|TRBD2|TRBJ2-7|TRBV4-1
TGCGCCAGCAGCCGCGCCGGGGAGGGGGAGCAGTACTTC
CASSRAGEGEQYF
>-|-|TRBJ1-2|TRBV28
TGTGCCAGCAGTTTAGACAGGAACTATGGCTACACCTTC
CASSLDRNYGYTF
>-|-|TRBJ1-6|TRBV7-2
TGTGCCAGCAGCTTAGAGGGTTATTCACCCCTCCACTTT
CASSLEGYSPLHF
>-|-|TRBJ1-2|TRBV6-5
TGTGCCAGCAGTCGCCTACAGGGAGTGGACTATGGCTACACCTTC
CASSRLQGVDYGYTF
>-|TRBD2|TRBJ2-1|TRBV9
TGTGCCAGCAGCGTAACCGGGCTTAGAAAAGCGGGGCACAATGAGCAGTTCTTC
CASSVTGLRKAGHNEQFF
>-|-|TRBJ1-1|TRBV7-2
TGTGCCAGCAGCACACAGAACACTGAAGCTTTCTTT
CASSTQNTEAFF
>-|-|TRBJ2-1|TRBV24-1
TGTGCCACCAGTGAAACCGGGACGGCCTGGGGCAATGAGCAGTTCTTC
CATSETGTAWGNEQFF
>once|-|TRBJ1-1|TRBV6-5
TGTGCCGCGCGGGACAACTGGGGGAGGACTGAAGCTTTCTTT
CAARDNWGRTEAFF
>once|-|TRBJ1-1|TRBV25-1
TGTGCCAGCAGTTATGGACGGCGGACTGAAGCTTTCTTT
CASSYGRRTEAFF
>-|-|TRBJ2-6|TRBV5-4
TGTGCCAGCAGCTTGGAGGCTTCTGGGGCCAACGTCCTGACTTTC
CASSLEASGANVLTF
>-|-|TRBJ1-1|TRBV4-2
TGTGCCAGCAGCCAAGTGGGAACAGTCCTCACTGAAGCTTTCTTT
CASSQVGTVLTEAFF
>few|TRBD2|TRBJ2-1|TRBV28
TGTGCCAGCAGTTTGACTAGCGGGGGGGCCAATGAGCAGTTCTTC
CASSLTSGGANEQFF
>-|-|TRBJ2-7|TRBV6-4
TGTGCCAGCAGTTCCGACAGGTCCCAAACCACCTACTACGAGCAGTACTTC
CASSSDRSQTTYYEQYF
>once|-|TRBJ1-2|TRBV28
TGTGCCACCCACTCTCGGCAGGGGAACTATGGCTACACCTTC
CATHSRQGNYGYTF
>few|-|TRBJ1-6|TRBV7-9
TGTGCCAGCAGCTTGGGAGGTCCTTGGTCACCCCTCCACTTT
CASSLGGPWSPLHF
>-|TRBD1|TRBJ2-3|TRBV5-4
TGTGCCAGCAGAAGGGGACAGGGAAGCACAGATACGCAGTATTTT
CASRRGQGSTDTQYF
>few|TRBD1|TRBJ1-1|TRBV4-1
TGCGCCAGCAGCCAGGCGGACAGGGTGAGGGCTGAAGCTTTCTTT
CASSQADRVRAEAFF
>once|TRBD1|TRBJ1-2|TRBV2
TGTGCCAGCACATACAGGGGATTCAACTATGGCTACACCTTC
CASTYRGFNYGYTF
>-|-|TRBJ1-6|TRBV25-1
TGTGCCAGCAGTGAAGGTAGTCAGGGGATTTCACCCCTCCACTTT
CASSEGSQGISPLHF
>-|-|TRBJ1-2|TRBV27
TGTGCCAGCAGCACACAACCACGGGCCTCCAACTATGGCTACACCTTC
CASSTQPRASNYGYTF
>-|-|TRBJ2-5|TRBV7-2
TGTGCCAGCGCGCCATCGGCGGGTGGGGGTGAGACCCAGTACTTC
CASAPSAGGGETQYF
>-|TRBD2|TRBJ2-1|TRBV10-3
TGTGCCATCAGTGAACTAGCGGGGGGCGGTACCGGGGAATTTGAGCAGTTCTTC
CAISELAGGGTGEFEQFF